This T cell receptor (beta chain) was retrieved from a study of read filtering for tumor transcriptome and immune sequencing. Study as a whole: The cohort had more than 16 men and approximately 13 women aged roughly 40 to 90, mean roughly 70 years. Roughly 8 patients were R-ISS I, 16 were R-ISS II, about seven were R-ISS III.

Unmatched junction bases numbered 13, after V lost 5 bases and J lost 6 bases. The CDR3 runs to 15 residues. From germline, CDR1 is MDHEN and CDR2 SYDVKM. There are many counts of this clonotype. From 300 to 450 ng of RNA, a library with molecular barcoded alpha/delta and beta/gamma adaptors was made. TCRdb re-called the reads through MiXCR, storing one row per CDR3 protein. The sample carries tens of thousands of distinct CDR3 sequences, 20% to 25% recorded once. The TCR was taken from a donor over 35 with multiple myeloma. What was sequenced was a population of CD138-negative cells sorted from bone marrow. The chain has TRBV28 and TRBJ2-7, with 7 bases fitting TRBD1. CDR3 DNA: TGTGCCAGCAGTGGCGCGACAGGGTTAGGAACCGAGCAGTACTTC. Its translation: CASSGATGLGTEQYF.